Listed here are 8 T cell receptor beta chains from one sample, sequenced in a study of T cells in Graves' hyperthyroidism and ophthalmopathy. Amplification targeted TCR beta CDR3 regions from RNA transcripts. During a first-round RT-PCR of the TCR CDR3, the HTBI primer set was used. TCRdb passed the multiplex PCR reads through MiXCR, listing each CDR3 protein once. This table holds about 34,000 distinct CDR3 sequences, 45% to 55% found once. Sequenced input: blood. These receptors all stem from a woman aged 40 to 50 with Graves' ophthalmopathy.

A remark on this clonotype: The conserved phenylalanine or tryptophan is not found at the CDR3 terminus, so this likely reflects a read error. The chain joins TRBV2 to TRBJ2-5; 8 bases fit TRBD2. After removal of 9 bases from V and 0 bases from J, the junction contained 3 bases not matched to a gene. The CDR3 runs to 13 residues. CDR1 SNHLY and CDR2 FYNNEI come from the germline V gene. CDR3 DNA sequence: TGTGCCAGTTCACTAGCGGACCAAGAGACCCAGTACGTC. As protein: CASSLADQETQYV.

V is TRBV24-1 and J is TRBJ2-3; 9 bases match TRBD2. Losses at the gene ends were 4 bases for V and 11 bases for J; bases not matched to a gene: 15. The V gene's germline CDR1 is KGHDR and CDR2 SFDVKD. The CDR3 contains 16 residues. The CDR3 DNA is TGTGCCACCAGTGAACCCGGGACTAGCAGAACAAATGAGCAGTATTTT. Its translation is CATSEPGTSRTNEQYF.

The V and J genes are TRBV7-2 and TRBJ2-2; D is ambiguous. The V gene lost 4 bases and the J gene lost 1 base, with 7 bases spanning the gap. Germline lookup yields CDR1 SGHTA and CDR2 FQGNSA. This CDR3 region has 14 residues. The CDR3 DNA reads TGTGCCAGCAGCTCTGTATGGAACACCGGGGAGCTGTTTTTT. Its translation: CASSSVWNTGELFF.

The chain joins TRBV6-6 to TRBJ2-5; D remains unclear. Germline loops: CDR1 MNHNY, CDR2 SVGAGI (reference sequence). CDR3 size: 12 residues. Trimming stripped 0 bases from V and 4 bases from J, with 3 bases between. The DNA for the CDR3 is TGTGCCAGCAGTTACTCGACAGAGACCCAGTACTTC. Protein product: CASSYSTETQYF.

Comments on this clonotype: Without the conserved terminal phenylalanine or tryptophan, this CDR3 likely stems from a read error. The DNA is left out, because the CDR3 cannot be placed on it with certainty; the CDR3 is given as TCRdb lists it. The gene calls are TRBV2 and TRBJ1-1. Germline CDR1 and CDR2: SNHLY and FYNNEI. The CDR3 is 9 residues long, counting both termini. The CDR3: CASNVRRIS.

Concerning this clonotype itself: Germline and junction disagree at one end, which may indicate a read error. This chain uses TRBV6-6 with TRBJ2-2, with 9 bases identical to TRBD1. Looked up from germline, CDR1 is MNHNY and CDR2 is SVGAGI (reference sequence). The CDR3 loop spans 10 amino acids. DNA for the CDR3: TGTGCCAGCAGACAACCGGGACAGGGTTTT. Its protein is CASRQPGQGF.

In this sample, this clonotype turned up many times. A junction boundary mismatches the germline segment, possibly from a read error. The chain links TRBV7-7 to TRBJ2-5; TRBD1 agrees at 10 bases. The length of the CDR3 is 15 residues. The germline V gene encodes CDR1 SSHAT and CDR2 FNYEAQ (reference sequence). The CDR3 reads CASSPDRGPQETQYF. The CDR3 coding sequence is TGTGCTAGCAGCCCAGACAGGGGGCCGCAAGAGACCCAGTACTTC.

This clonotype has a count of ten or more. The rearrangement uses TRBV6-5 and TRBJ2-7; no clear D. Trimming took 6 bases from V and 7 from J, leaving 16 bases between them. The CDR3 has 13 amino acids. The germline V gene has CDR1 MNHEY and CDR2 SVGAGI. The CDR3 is CASSLSSVEEQYF. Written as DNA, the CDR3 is TGTGCCAGCAGCCTTTCCAGCGTGGAGGAGCAGTACTTC.